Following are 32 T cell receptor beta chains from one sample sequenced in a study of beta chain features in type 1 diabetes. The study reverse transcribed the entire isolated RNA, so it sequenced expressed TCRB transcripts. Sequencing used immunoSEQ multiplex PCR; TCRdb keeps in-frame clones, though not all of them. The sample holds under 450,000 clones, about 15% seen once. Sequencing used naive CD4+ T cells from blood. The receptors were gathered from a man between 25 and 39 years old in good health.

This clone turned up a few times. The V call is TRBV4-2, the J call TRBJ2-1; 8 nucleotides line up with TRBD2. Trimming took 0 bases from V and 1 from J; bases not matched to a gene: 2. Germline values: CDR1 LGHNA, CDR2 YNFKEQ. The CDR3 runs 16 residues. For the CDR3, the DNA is TGTGCCAGCAGCCAAGATGGCGGGAGGTCCTACAATGAGCAGTTCTTC. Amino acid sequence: CASSQDGGRSYNEQFF.

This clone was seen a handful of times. Written as DNA, the CDR3 is TGTGCCAGCAGCCGACCCCCAATTAACGTGGGTGGCTACACCTTC. Protein: CASSRPPINVGGYTF. The gene calls are TRBV9 and TRBJ1-2; D gene uncertain. The CDR3 covers 15 residues. Trimming pared 4 bases from V and 7 bases from J, leaving 20 bases between. Looked up from germline, CDR1 is SGDLS and CDR2 is YYNGEE.

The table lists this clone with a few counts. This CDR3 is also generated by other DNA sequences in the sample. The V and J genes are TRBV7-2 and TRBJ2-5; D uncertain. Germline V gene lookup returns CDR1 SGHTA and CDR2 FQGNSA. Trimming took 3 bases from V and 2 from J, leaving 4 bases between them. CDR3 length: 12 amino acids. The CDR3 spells CASSFGQETQYF. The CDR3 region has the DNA TGTGCCAGCAGCTTCGGGCAAGAGACCCAGTACTTC.

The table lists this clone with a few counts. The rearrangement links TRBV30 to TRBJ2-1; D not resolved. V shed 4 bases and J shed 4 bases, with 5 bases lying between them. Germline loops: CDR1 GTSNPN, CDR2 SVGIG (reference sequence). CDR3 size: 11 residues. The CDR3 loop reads CAWKSYNEQFF. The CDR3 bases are TGTGCCTGGAAATCTTACAATGAGCAGTTCTTC.

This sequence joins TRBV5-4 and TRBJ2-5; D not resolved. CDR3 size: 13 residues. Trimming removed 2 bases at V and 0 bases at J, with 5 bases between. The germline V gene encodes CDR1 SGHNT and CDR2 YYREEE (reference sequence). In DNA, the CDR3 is TGTGCCAGCAGCTTAGAGTACCAAGAGACCCAGTACTTC. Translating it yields CASSLEYQETQYF.

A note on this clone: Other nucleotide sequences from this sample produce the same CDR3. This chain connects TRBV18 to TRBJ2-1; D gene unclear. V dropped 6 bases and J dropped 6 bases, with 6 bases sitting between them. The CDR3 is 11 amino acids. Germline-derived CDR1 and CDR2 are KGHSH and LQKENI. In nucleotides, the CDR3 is TGTGCCAGCTCCCTCTCCAATGAGCAGTTCTTC. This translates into CASSLSNEQFF.

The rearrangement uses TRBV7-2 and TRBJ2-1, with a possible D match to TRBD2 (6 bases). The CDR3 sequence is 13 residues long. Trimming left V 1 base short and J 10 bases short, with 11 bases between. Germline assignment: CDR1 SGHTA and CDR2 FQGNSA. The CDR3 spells CASSLVGGREQFF. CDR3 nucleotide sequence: TGTGCCAGCAGCTTAGTCGGGGGACGGGAGCAGTTCTTC. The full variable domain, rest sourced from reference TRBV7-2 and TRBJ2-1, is GAGVSQSPSNKVTEKGKDVELRCDPISGHTALYWYRQSLGQGLEFLIYFQGNSAPDKSGLPSDRFSAERTGGSVSTLTIQRTQQEDSAVYLCASSLVGGREQFFGPGTRLTVL.

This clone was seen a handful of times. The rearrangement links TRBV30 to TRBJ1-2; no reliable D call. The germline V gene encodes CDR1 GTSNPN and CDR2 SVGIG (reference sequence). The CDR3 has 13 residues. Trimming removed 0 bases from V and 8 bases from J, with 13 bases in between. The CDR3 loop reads CAWSVRRAEGYTF. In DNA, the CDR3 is TGTGCCTGGAGTGTACGCCGGGCAGAGGGCTACACCTTC.

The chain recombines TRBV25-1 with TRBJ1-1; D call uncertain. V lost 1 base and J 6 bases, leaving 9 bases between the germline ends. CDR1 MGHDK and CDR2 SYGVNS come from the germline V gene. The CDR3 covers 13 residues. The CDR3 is CASSEFTGSEAFF. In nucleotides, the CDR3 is TGTGCCAGCAGTGAATTCACGGGGTCTGAAGCTTTCTTT.

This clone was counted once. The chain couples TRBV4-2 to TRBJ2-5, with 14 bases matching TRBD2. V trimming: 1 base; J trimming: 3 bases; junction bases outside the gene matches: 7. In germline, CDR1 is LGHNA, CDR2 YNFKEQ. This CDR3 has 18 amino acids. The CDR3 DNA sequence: TGTGCCAGCAGCCAAGTGGGGACTAGCGGGAGCGGGGAAGAGACCCAGTACTTC. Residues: CASSQVGTSGSGEETQYF.

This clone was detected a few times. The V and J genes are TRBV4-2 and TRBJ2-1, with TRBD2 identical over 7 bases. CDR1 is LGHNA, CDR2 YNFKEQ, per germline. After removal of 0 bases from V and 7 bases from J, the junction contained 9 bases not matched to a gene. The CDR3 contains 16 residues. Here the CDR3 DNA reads TGTGCCAGCAGCCAAGAGACGGGGGAGGGCCCGAATGAGCAGTTCTTC. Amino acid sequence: CASSQETGEGPNEQFF.

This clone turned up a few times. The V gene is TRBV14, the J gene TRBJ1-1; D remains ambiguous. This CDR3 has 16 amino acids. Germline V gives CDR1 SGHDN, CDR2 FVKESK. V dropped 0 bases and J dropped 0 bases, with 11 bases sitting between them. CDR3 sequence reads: CASSQDYRALNTEAFF. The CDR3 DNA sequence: TGTGCCAGCAGCCAAGATTATCGGGCTCTGAACACTGAAGCTTTCTTT.

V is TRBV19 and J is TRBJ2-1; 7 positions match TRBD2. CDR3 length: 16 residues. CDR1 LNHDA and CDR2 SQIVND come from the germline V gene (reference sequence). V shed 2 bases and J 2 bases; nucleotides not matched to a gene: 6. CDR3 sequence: CASSIIGLGAYNEQFF. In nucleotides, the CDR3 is TGTGCCAGTAGTATAATAGGACTAGGGGCCTACAATGAGCAGTTCTTC.

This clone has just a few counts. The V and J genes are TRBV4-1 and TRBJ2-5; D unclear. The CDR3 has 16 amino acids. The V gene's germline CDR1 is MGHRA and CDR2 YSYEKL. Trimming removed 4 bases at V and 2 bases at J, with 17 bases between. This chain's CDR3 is CASSPSTAGFQETQYF. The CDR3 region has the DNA TGCGCCAGCAGCCCATCAACAGCCGGTTTTCAAGAGACCCAGTACTTC.

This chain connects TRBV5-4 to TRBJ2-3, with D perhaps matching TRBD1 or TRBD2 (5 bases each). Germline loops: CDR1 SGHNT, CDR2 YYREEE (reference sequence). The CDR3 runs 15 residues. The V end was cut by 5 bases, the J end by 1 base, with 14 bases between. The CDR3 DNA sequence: TGTGCCAGCAGGTTGTGGGGGAAAGGCACAGATACGCAGTATTTT. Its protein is CASRLWGKGTDTQYF.

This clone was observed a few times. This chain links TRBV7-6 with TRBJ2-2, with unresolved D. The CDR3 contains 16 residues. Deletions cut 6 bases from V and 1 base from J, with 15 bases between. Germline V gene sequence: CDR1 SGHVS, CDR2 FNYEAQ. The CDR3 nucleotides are TGTGCCAGCAGATCCCCCCAGTCCCTGAACACCGGGGAGCTGTTTTTT. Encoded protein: CASRSPQSLNTGELFF. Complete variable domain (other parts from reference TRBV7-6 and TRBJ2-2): GAGVSQSPRYKVTKRGQDVALRCDPISGHVSLYWYRQALGQGPEFLTYFNYEAQQDKSGLPNDRFSAERPEGSISTLTIQRTEQRDSAMYRCASRSPQSLNTGELFFGEGSRLTVL.

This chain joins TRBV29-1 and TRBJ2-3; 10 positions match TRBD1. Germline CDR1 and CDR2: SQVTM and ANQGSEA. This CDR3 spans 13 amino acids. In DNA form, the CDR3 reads TGCAGTGAGGGACAGGGGTCACAAGATACGCAGTATTTT. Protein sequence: CSEGQGSQDTQYF.

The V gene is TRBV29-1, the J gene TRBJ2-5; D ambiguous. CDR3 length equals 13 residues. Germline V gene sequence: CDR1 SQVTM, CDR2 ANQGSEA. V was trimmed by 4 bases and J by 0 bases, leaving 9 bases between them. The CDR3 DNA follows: TGCAGCGTTGTGAAGGGAAACCAAGAGACCCAGTACTTC. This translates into CSVVKGNQETQYF.

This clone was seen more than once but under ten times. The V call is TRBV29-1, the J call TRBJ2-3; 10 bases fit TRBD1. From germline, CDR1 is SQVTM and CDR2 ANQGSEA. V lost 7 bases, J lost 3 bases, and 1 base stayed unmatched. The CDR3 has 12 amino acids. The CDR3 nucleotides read TGCAGCGGACAGGGGGCTACAGATACGCAGTATTTT. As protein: CSGQGATDTQYF.

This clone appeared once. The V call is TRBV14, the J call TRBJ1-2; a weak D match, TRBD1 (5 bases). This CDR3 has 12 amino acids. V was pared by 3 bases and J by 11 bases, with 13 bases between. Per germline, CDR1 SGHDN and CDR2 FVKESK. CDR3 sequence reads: CASSHARRGYTF. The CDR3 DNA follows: TGTGCCAGCAGCCACGCGCGGCGGGGGTACACCTTC.

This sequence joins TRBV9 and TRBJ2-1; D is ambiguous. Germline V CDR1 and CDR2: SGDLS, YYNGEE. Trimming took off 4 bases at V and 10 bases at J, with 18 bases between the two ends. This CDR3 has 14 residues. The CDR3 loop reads CASSPRTPFGEQFF. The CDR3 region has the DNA TGTGCCAGCAGCCCTCGAACGCCGTTCGGCGAGCAGTTCTTC.

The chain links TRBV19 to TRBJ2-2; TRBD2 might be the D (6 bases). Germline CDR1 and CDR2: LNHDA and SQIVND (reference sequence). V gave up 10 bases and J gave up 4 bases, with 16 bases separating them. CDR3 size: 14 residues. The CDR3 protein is CATVPRTTTGELFF. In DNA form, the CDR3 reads TGTGCCACCGTGCCTCGGACTACCACCGGGGAGCTGTTTTTT.

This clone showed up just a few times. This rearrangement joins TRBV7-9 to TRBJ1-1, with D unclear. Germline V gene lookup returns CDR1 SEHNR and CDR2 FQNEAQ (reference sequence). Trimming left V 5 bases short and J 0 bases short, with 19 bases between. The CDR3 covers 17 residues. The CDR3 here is CASSRPLGRLLNTEAFF. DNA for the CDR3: TGTGCCAGCAGCCGCCCGTTGGGTCGGCTATTGAACACTGAAGCTTTCTTT.

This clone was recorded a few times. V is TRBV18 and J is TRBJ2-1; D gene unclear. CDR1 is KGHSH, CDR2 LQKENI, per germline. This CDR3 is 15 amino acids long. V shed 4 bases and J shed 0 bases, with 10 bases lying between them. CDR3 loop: CASSRTEYSYNEQFF. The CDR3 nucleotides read TGTGCCAGCTCACGAACGGAATACTCCTACAATGAGCAGTTCTTC. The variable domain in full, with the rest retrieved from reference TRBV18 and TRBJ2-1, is NAGVMQNPRHLVRRRGQEARLRCSPMKGHSHVYWYRQLPEEGLKFMVYLQKENIIDESGMPKERFSAEFPKEGPSILRIQQVVRGDSAAYFCASSRTEYSYNEQFFGPGTRLTVL.

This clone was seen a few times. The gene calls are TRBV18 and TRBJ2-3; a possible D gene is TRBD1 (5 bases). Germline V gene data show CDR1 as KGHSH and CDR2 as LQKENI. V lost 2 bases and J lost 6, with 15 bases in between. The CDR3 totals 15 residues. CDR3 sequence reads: CASSPFSRDSDTQYF. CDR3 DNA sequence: TGTGCCAGCTCACCATTCAGCAGGGATTCTGATACGCAGTATTTT.

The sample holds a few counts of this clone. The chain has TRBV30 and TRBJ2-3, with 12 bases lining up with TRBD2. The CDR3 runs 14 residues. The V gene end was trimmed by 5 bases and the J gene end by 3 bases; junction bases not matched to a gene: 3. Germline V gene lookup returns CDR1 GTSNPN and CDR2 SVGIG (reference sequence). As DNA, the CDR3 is TGTGCCTGGGTCCTAGCGGGAGGGACAGATACGCAGTATTTT. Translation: CAWVLAGGTDTQYF. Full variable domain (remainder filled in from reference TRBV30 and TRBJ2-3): SQTIHQWPATLVQPVGSPLSLECTVEGTSNPNLYWYRQAAGRGLQLLFYSVGIGQISSEVPQNLSASRPQDRQFILSSKKLLLSDSGFYLCAWVLAGGTDTQYFGPGTRLTVL.

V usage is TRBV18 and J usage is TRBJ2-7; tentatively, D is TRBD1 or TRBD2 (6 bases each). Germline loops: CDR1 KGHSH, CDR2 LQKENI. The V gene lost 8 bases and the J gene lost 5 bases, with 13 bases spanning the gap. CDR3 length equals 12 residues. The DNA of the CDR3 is TGTGCCAGCAGGGGGGCTAGTAACGAGCAGTACTTC. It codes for CASRGASNEQYF.

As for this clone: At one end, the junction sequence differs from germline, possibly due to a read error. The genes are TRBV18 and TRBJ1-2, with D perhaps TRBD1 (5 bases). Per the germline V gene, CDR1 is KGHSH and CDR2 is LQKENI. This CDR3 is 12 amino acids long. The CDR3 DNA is TGTGCCAGCTCACCGGAACGAATCGTGGGGGTCTTC. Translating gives CASSPERIVGVF.

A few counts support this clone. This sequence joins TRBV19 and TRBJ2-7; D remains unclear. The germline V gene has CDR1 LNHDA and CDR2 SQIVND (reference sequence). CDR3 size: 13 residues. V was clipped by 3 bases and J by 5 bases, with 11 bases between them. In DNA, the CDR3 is TGTGCCAGTAGTATGGCCGGGTCCGACGAGCAGTACTTC. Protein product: CASSMAGSDEQYF.

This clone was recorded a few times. This CDR3 is CASSWTGDTEAFF. In nucleotides, the CDR3 is TGTGCCAGCAGCTGGACAGGGGACACTGAAGCTTTCTTT. This sequence joins TRBV7-2 and TRBJ1-1; TRBD1 agrees at 9 bases. Germline V gene data show CDR1 as SGHTA and CDR2 as FQGNSA. The V gene end was trimmed by 4 bases and the J gene end by 3 bases; junction bases not matched to a gene: 0. The CDR3 is made up of 13 amino acids.

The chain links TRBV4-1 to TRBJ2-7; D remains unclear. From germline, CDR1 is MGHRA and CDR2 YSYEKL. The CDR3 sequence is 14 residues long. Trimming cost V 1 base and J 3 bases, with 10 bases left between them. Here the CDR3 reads CASSQALQGYEQYF. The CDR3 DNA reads TGCGCCAGCAGCCAAGCCCTTCAAGGCTACGAGCAGTACTTC.

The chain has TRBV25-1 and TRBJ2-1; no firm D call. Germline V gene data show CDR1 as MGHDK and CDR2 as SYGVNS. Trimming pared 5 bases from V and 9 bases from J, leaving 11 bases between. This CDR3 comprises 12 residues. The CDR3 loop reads CASSIYSTEQFF. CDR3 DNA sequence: TGTGCCAGCAGTATATACTCGACTGAGCAGTTCTTC.